The 28 T cell receptor beta chains below were found in one sample sequenced in a study of blood T cell repertoires in COVID-19. The assay was immunoSEQ multiplex PCR, and TCRdb's table has in-frame clones only and misses some. The data show roughly 85,000 clones, under 85% seen once. The sequenced material came from peripheral blood. The receptors were sampled from a human donor in a cohort sampled during active COVID-19.

The chain links TRBV2 to TRBJ2-4; D is unresolved. The length of the CDR3 is 12 residues. Germline loops: CDR1 SNHLY, CDR2 FYNNEI. V lost 6 bases, J lost 8 bases, and 11 bases lay in between. The CDR3 loop is CASRFNSDIQYF. DNA for the CDR3: TGTGCCAGCAGATTCAACTCGGACATTCAGTACTTC.

CDR3 in DNA: TGCGCCAGCAGCTCCCTGGGGACAGGGAGGAACACTGAAGCTTTCTTT. It codes for CASSSLGTGRNTEAFF. This sequence joins TRBV5-1 and TRBJ1-1, with TRBD1 identical over 9 bases. Looked up from germline, CDR1 is SGHRS and CDR2 is YFSETQ. The V segment lost 3 bases and the J segment 1 base; nucleotides outside the gene matches: 7. The CDR3 is 16 residues long.

The chain uses TRBV3-1 (or the pseudogene TRBV3-2) and TRBJ2-5; D may be TRBD1 (6 bases). This CDR3 spans 14 amino acids. V dropped 5 bases and J dropped 1 base, with 11 bases sitting between them. Germline V gives CDR1 LGHDT, CDR2 YNNKEL (reference sequence). CDR3 region: CASSYRDTQETQYF. The CDR3, as DNA: TGTGCCAGCAGCTACCGGGACACCCAAGAGACCCAGTACTTC.

J is TRBJ1-5 and V is TRBV6-1, with D possibly matching TRBD1 (5 bases). The V gene's germline CDR1 is MNHNS and CDR2 SASEGT. The length of the CDR3 is 16 residues. Trimming pared 4 bases from V and 0 bases from J, leaving 13 bases between. In DNA form, the CDR3 reads TGTGCCAGCAGTGGCCCTGGACACGGTAGCAATCAGCCCCAGCATTTT. Amino acid sequence: CASSGPGHGSNQPQHF.

The V call is TRBV20-1, the J call TRBJ2-1; 8 nucleotides match TRBD2. This CDR3 region has 14 residues. Per germline, CDR1 DFQATT and CDR2 SNEGSKA (reference sequence). Trimming cost V 3 bases and J 5 bases; bases outside gene matches: 6. CDR3 nucleotides: TGCAGTGCTAGTAGGGTAGCGGGGAACAATGAGCAGTTCTTC. Residues: CSASRVAGNNEQFF.

V usage is TRBV28 and J usage is TRBJ1-5, with 7 bases lining up with TRBD1. The CDR3 length is 15 residues. From germline, CDR1 is MDHEN and CDR2 SYDVKM. J was trimmed by 7 bases and V by 5 bases; bases with no gene match: 11. Here the CDR3 reads CASSESWRGPQPQHF. The CDR3 nucleotides are TGTGCCAGCAGTGAATCTTGGAGGGGGCCACAGCCCCAGCATTTT.

V usage is TRBV3-1 (or the pseudogene TRBV3-2) and J usage is TRBJ2-3, with TRBD2 matching over 14 bases. The CDR3 sequence is 16 residues long. J gave up 4 bases and V 4 bases, and 4 bases lay outside the gene matches. The germline V gene has CDR1 LGHDT and CDR2 YNNKEL (reference sequence). This chain's CDR3 is CASSPRTSGGSDTQYF. CDR3 nucleotide sequence: TGTGCCAGCAGCCCTCGGACTAGCGGGGGGTCAGATACGCAGTATTTT.

The chain couples TRBV5-1 to TRBJ2-7; 8 bases match TRBD1. CDR3 length: 14 residues. The germline V gene has CDR1 SGHRS and CDR2 YFSETQ. V lost 4 bases, J lost 3 bases, and 6 bases stayed unmatched. Written as DNA, the CDR3 is TGCGCCAGCAGCCCAGACAGGGGTAACTACGAGCAGTACTTC. Translation gives CASSPDRGNYEQYF.

The chain recombines TRBV18 with TRBJ2-1; a weak D match, TRBD2 (5 bases). The germline V gene encodes CDR1 KGHSH and CDR2 LQKENI. V lost 8 bases and J lost 4, with 15 bases in between. This CDR3 contains 14 residues. The CDR3, as DNA: TGTGCCAGCCGCCCAAGCGGACGGTACAATGAGCAGTTCTTC. Its translation: CASRPSGRYNEQFF.

The chain has TRBV4-3 and TRBJ2-7, with D maybe TRBD1 (5 bases). The length of the CDR3 is 14 residues. Trimming cost V 2 bases and J 3 bases, with 11 bases left between them. CDR1 is LGHNA and CDR2 is YSLEER in the germline V gene. DNA for the CDR3: TGCGCCAGCAGCCAATCTTGGCAGGGCTACGAGCAGTACTTC. It specifies CASSQSWQGYEQYF.

This chain joins TRBV6-4 and TRBJ2-3; 8 bases map to TRBD2. This CDR3 is 15 amino acids long. J lost 2 bases, V lost 5 bases, and 6 bases had no gene match. Germline lookup yields CDR1 MRHNA and CDR2 SNTAGT. CDR3 residues: CASSTVAGSTDTQYF. The DNA of the CDR3 is TGTGCCAGCAGTACGGTAGCGGGGTCCACAGATACGCAGTATTTT.

The genes are TRBV3-1 (or the pseudogene TRBV3-2) and TRBJ2-1; 8 nucleotides agree with TRBD2. Germline V lookup: CDR1 LGHDT, CDR2 YNNKEL (reference sequence). This CDR3 is built from 20 residues. V was pared by 1 base and J by 0 bases, with 14 bases of the junction left unmatched. The CDR3 coding sequence is TGTGCCAGCAGCCAAGTGCGGCGGGAGGTCCCTCCGAGCTCCTACAATGAGCAGTTCTTC. Translating gives CASSQVRREVPPSSYNEQFF.

The chain recombines TRBV5-1 with TRBJ1-6; D is ambiguous. V lost 4 bases and J lost 7, with 15 bases in between. Looked up from germline, CDR1 is SGHRS and CDR2 is YFSETQ. The CDR3 has 15 amino acids. The CDR3 nucleotides read TGCGCCAGCAGCACTGGGGAGAAATCCAATTCACCCCTCCACTTT. This sequence encodes CASSTGEKSNSPLHF.

This chain links TRBV7-2 with TRBJ1-5; D possibly corresponds to TRBD1 (5 bases). V was cut by 7 bases and J by 7 bases, with 20 bases left in between. The CDR3 totals 15 residues. Germline V gene sequence: CDR1 SGHTA, CDR2 FQGNSA. CDR3 sequence: CASTPPGGGNQPQHF. The CDR3 nucleotides read TGTGCCAGCACCCCCCCGGGGGGAGGGAACCAGCCCCAGCATTTT. The whole variable domain, filled in from reference TRBV7-2 and TRBJ1-5, reads GAGVSQSPSNKVTEKGKDVELRCDPISGHTALYWYRQSLGQGLEFLIYFQGNSAPDKSGLPSDRFSAERTGGSVSTLTIQRTQQEDSAVYLCASTPPGGGNQPQHFGDGTRLSIL.

The V call is TRBV6-5, the J call TRBJ1-2; the D is unclear. Trimming shortened V by 6 bases and J by 1 base, and 9 bases separated the two germline ends. This CDR3 has 13 residues. Per germline, CDR1 MNHEY and CDR2 SVGAGI. The CDR3 DNA reads TGTGCCAGCAGCCCCACTCATAACTATGGCTACACCTTC. Translating it yields CASSPTHNYGYTF.

The J gene is TRBJ1-6, the V gene TRBV7-6, with TRBD1 matching 8 bases. The CDR3 is 15 amino acids. Trimming at V came to 5 bases and at J to 7 bases, leaving 7 bases not matched to a gene. CDR1 and CDR2 (germline): SGHVS, FNYEAQ. The CDR3, as DNA: TGTGCCAGCAGCGAAGGACAGGGAGTGAATTCACCCCTCCACTTT. Amino acids: CASSEGQGVNSPLHF.

The chain has TRBV5-1 and TRBJ2-5; 9 nucleotides line up with TRBD1. Looked up from germline, CDR1 is SGHRS and CDR2 is YFSETQ. The CDR3 length is 16 residues. The V gene end was trimmed by 2 bases and the J gene end by 5 bases; junction bases not matched to a gene: 10. The DNA for the CDR3 is TGCGCCAGCAGCTTTGCGGAAGGGACAGGGTACGAGACCCAGTACTTC. It yields the protein CASSFAEGTGYETQYF.

This clone was recorded a few times. The chain is built from TRBV18 and TRBJ1-1, with 8 bases identical to TRBD1. CDR1 and CDR2 (germline): KGHSH, LQKENI. The CDR3 contains 14 residues. Trimming removed 3 bases from V and 4 bases from J; junction bases left unmatched: 4. CDR3: CASSPQGARTEAFF. In nucleotides, the CDR3 is TGTGCCAGCTCACCGCAGGGGGCGCGCACTGAAGCTTTCTTT.

The V and J genes are TRBV15 and TRBJ2-7; 9 bases line up with TRBD2. Unmatched junction bases numbered 0, after V lost 0 bases and J lost 9 bases. The CDR3 is made up of 12 amino acids. Germline assignment: CDR1 LNHNV and CDR2 YYDKDF (reference sequence). The CDR3 region is CATSRERGGQYF. Here the CDR3 DNA reads TGTGCCACCAGCAGAGAGCGGGGGGGGCAGTACTTC.

V gene TRBV5-1 combines with J gene TRBJ2-5; TRBD2 aligns across 9 bases. The CDR3 loop spans 16 amino acids. The germline gives CDR1 SGHRS, CDR2 YFSETQ. V lost 4 bases, J lost 2 bases, and 9 bases stayed unmatched. CDR3 sequence: CASSLPGGGDQETQYF. As DNA, the CDR3 is TGCGCCAGCAGCCTCCCTGGCGGGGGGGATCAAGAGACCCAGTACTTC.

This chain uses TRBV7-3 with TRBJ1-1; TRBD1 matches 8 bases. Looked up from germline, CDR1 is SGHTA and CDR2 is FQGTGA. Trimming cost V 5 bases and J 3 bases; bases outside gene matches: 11. The CDR3 is 16 residues long. The CDR3 region is CASSPTRQGIYTEAFF. DNA for the CDR3: TGTGCCAGCAGCCCGACCCGACAGGGGATTTACACTGAAGCTTTCTTT. The full variable domain, with the rest looked up from reference TRBV7-3 and TRBJ1-1, is GAGVSQTPSNKVTEKGKYVELRCDPISGHTALYWYRQSLGQGPEFLIYFQGTGAADDSGLPNDRFFAVRPEGSVSTLKIQRTERGDSAVYLCASSPTRQGIYTEAFFGQGTRLTVV.

The chain uses TRBV5-1 and TRBJ2-3; 9 bases fit TRBD1. Germline V gene lookup returns CDR1 SGHRS and CDR2 YFSETQ. J lost 4 bases, V lost 0 bases, and 6 bases had no gene match. This CDR3 is built from 16 residues. The CDR3 bases are TGCGCCAGCAGCTTGGGGACAGGGGCTGCCGCAGATACGCAGTATTTT. Translating it yields CASSLGTGAAADTQYF.

This chain joins TRBV1 and TRBJ1-1. TRBV1 is described as a pseudogene. CDR3 size: 12 residues. In DNA, the CDR3 is TGCACCAGCAGCCAAGACGTCCCTGAAGCTTTCTTT. This codes for CTSSQDVPEAFF.

J is TRBJ2-7 and V is TRBV3-1 (or the pseudogene TRBV3-2); D might be TRBD2 (5 bases). The ends were cut back, 4 bases at V and 8 bases at J, with 15 bases in the middle. The CDR3 runs 13 residues. Germline CDR1 reads LGHDT; CDR2 reads YNNKEL (reference sequence). The CDR3 protein is CASSRLVNGKQYF. CDR3 bases: TGTGCCAGCAGCCGACTGGTGAACGGGAAGCAGTACTTC.

The chain is built from TRBV12-3 or TRBV12-4 and TRBJ1-5; D is uncertain. The CDR3 runs to 13 residues. The V end lost 3 bases, the J end lost 4 bases, and 7 bases lay between the germline ends. Here the CDR3 DNA reads TGTGCCAGCAGTTTCGGGGTTAATCAGCCCCAGCATTTT. Translation gives CASSFGVNQPQHF.

The chain joins TRBV9 to TRBJ1-4, with D perhaps TRBD1 (6 bases). Trimming cost V 5 bases and J 7 bases, with 18 bases left between them. In germline, CDR1 is SGDLS, CDR2 YYNGEE. The length of the CDR3 is 15 residues. The DNA of the CDR3 is TGTGCCAGCAGTGTTTCTGGGGAAGGGGGTGAAAAACTGTTTTTT. This gives the protein CASSVSGEGGEKLFF. Full variable domain (missing parts from reference TRBV9 and TRBJ1-4): DSGVTQTPKHLITATGQRVTLRCSPRSGDLSVYWYQQSLDQGLQFLIQYYNGEERAKGNILERFSAQQFPDLHSELNLSSLELGDSALYFCASSVSGEGGEKLFFGSGTQLSVL.

This clone was picked up one time. The chain carries TRBV3-1 (or the pseudogene TRBV3-2) and TRBJ2-5; maybe TRBD2 (6 bases). Germline CDR1 is LGHDT and CDR2 is YNNKEL (reference sequence). Trimming pared 1 base from V and 9 bases from J, leaving 9 bases between. CDR3 length equals 12 residues. The CDR3 sequence is CASSQGPGAQYF. CDR3 sequence (DNA): TGTGCCAGCAGCCAAGGCCCGGGGGCCCAGTACTTC.

V gene TRBV7-9 combines with J gene TRBJ1-1; D is perhaps TRBD1 (5 bases). The ends were cut back, 2 bases at V and 6 bases at J, with 16 bases in the middle. This CDR3 is 15 amino acids long. The germline V gene has CDR1 SEHNR and CDR2 FQNEAQ (reference sequence). The CDR3 bases are TGTGCCAGCAGCTTATCAGGGCGGCACCTCGCTGAAGCTTTCTTT. As protein: CASSLSGRHLAEAFF.